This TCR beta chain stems from a study of blood T cell repertoires in COVID-19. Study-wide context: Donors in the United States, Italy and Spain gave samples during acute or convalescent COVID-19. From T cells, B-cell-depleted T cells, or PBMCs came the material, which was cDNA or gDNA.

Authors' data handling: The authors estimated nucleated cell counts from reference gene primer amplification. Here immunoSEQ multiplex PCR was the method, and the copy in TCRdb shows in-frame clones only, minus some. Clonal size and the V and J genes are those of that table, whereas D and trimming came from the DNA. The sample consists of 150,000 to 200,000 clones, 88% of them appearing once. The V end was cut by 0 bases, the J end by 2 bases, with 10 bases between. The CDR3 is 15 amino acids. Germline V gives CDR1 LNHDA, CDR2 SQIVND (reference sequence). The clonotype was recovered from a middle-aged man with active or convalescent COVID-19. The sequenced sample was peripheral blood. The chain has TRBV19 and TRBJ1-2; D might be TRBD1 (6 bases). The CDR3 coding sequence is TGTGCCAGTAGTATAGACAGGGGAATCAACTATGGCTACACCTTC. This translates into CASSIDRGINYGYTF.